This T cell receptor beta chain was recovered during a study of blood T cells in healthy people across ages. This clonotype was recorded a few times. With a J-beta primer mix and a sample-barcoded 5' primer, a second PCR ran about 7 to 12 cycles. Each cDNA molecule carried a tag from a template-switch adaptor that contained 12 random nucleotides. TCRdb passed the 5' RACE reads through MiXCR, listing each CDR3 protein once. The sample lists some 850,000 distinct CDR3 sequences; 25% to 30% were seen once. After removal of 3 bases from V and 2 bases from J, the junction contained 13 bases not matched to a gene. The V gene's germline CDR1 is DFQATT and CDR2 SNEGSKA (reference sequence). This CDR3 is built from 17 residues. The data were also submitted as part of a second study, on T cells of mothers and their children. That paper states: Per mother, over 8 million TCR beta CDR3 reads were obtained; per child, roughly 2.8 million.

Source material: blood. The clonotype originates from a boy aged 5-17 years in good health. The gene calls are TRBV20-1 and TRBJ2-1; 7 positions match TRBD1. In DNA form, the CDR3 reads TGCAGTGCTAGGCTAACCGGTGGGACAGCCGCCTACAATGAGCAGTTCTTC. Protein product: CSARLTGGTAAYNEQFF.